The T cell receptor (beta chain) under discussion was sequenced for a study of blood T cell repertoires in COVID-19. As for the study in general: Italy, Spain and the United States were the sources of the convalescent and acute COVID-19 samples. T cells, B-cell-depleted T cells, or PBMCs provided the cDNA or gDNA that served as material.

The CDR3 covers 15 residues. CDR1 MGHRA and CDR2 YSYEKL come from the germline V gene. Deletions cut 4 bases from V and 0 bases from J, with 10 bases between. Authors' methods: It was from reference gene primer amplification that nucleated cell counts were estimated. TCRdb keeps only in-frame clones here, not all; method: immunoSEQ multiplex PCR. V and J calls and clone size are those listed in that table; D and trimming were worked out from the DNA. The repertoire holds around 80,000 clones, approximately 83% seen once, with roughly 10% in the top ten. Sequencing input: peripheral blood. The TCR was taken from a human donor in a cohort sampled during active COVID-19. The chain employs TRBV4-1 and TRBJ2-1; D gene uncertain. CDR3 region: CASSLERTSYNEQFF. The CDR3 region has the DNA TGCGCCAGCAGCCTTGAGCGTACCTCCTACAATGAGCAGTTCTTC.